The rows below give T cell receptor beta chains drawn from one sample of a study of cytomegalovirus exposure and HLA in healthy donors. The protocol was immunoSEQ multiplex PCR, while the TCRdb copy is restricted to in-frame clones and leaves out a portion. Among approximately 180,000 clones listed, around 90% were seen once. The source material was PBMCs. Receptor source: a woman between 18 and 29 years old in good health and CMV-seronegative. Each CDR3 is given with its conserved first and last residue. Each record gives: D gene, clone size, V gene, CDR3 length, J gene, CDR3 protein, CDR3 DNA. D genes are given only for firm matches. Clone size is shown for a subset of rows, as once, few, many or a class of expanded clone.

>-|-|TRBV5-1|14|TRBJ2-5
CASSYSGGQETQYF
TGCGCCAGCAGCTACTCCGGGGGCCAAGAGACCCAGTACTTC
>-|-|TRBV12-5|16|TRBJ2-3
CASGLVVGRDPDTQYF
TGTGCTAGTGGTTTGGTAGTAGGGCGGGACCCAGATACGCAGTATTTT
>TRBD1|-|TRBV12-5|15|TRBJ2-1
CASGLSGQADDEQFF
TGTGCTAGTGGTTTGTCGGGACAGGCAGACGATGAGCAGTTCTTC
>TRBD1|-|TRBV10-2|18|TRBJ1-6
CASSESQGQGKYNSPLHF
TGCGCCAGCAGTGAGTCGCAGGGACAGGGGAAATATAATTCACCCCTCCACTTT
>-|once|TRBV2|13|TRBJ2-7
CASCQGIRDEQYF
TGTGCCAGCTGCCAGGGGATTCGGGACGAGCAGTACTTC
>-|-|TRBV2|15|TRBJ1-1
CASSSQGVSNTEAFF
TGTGCCAGCAGTTCACAGGGAGTGTCGAACACTGAAGCTTTCTTT
>-|-|TRBV7-2|14|TRBJ1-5
CASSLSGGNQPQHF
TGTGCCAGCAGCTTAAGTGGGGGGAATCAGCCCCAGCATTTT
>TRBD1|-|TRBV5-6|14|TRBJ2-1
CASSLGTGDNEQFF
TGTGCCAGCAGCTTAGGGACAGGGGACAATGAGCAGTTCTTC
>-|-|TRBV21-1|18|TRBJ2-7
CASSKEVRLGRETYEQYF
TGTGCCAGCAGCAAAGAGGTACGTCTAGGGCGGGAGACCTACGAGCAGTACTTC
>-|-|TRBV6-6|13|TRBJ1-4
CASSYSLDEKLFF
TGTGCCAGCAGTTACTCACTCGATGAAAAACTGTTTTTT
>TRBD1|-|TRBV5-1|12|TRBJ2-7
CASSPDRDEQYF
TGCGCCAGCAGCCCTGACAGGGACGAGCAGTACTTC
>-|-|TRBV7-9|15|TRBJ2-1
CASSPGFGLSNEQFF
TGTGCCAGCAGCCCCGGGTTTGGCCTTAGCAATGAGCAGTTCTTC
>-|-|TRBV10-3|17|TRBJ2-6
CAITGVVGSTGANVLTF
TGTGCCATCACGGGGGTTGTCGGCAGTACTGGGGCCAACGTCCTGACTTTC
>-|-|TRBV6-1|14|TRBJ2-7
CASRGTGSAYEQYF
TGTGCCAGCAGAGGAACAGGGAGTGCCTACGAGCAGTACTTC
>-|-|TRBV4-2|14|TRBJ1-2
CASSQGQALYGYTF
TGTGCCAGCAGCCAAGGACAGGCCCTCTATGGCTACACCTTC
>TRBD2|-|TRBV7-2|14|TRBJ2-5
CASMVLAGPETQYF
TGTGCCAGCATGGTTCTAGCGGGGCCCGAGACCCAGTACTTC
>-|-|TRBV7-8|14|TRBJ2-7
CASSLHTRSYEQYF
TGTGCCAGCAGCTTACATACTCGCTCCTACGAGCAGTACTTC
>TRBD1|-|TRBV18|17|TRBJ1-5
CASSPARGTGGNQPQHF
TGTGCCAGCTCACCCGCCCGGGGGACAGGCGGCAATCAGCCCCAGCATTTT
>-|-|TRBV18|16|TRBJ2-2
CASSHGVPGETGELFF
TGTGCCAGCTCCCACGGCGTGCCAGGGGAGACCGGGGAGCTGTTTTTT
>-|-|TRBV6-5|15|TRBJ2-2
CASRPTAFGTGELFF
TGTGCCAGCAGGCCGACGGCGTTCGGGACCGGGGAGCTGTTTTTT
>-|few|TRBV4-1|14|TRBJ1-1
CASSSDWPRTEAFF
TGCGCCAGCAGCTCCGACTGGCCGAGGACTGAAGCTTTCTTT
>TRBD2|few|TRBV4-1|15|TRBJ2-7
CASSQGTSGNDEQYF
TGCGCCAGCAGCCAAGGGACTAGCGGGAACGACGAGCAGTACTTC
>-|-|TRBV6-6|14|TRBJ2-3
CASSYSSGGAPRYF
TGTGCCAGCAGTTACTCGTCCGGGGGAGCTCCCCGGTATTTT